Reported below is one T cell receptor (beta chain). The table came from immunoSEQ multiplex PCR; TCRdb's copy has only in-frame clones and leaves some out. The sample holds about 1 million clones, approximately 72% seen once. CDR1 is SGHNT, CDR2 YYREEE, per germline (reference sequence). V gave up 3 bases and J gave up 0 bases, with 12 bases separating them. This CDR3 spans 15 amino acids. The entry originates in a study of shared clonotypes between healthy human individuals. The clonotype comes from a man between 18 and 35 years old in good health. This rearrangement joins TRBV5-4 to TRBJ2-5; the D call may be TRBD1 or TRBD2 (6 bases each). Input material: memory CD4+ T cells sorted from blood. Documented subset: CD45RA-negative fraction. The CDR3 reads CASSSGGGYQETQYF. CDR3 sequence (DNA): TGTGCCAGCAGCTCCGGAGGGGGGTACCAAGAGACCCAGTACTTC.